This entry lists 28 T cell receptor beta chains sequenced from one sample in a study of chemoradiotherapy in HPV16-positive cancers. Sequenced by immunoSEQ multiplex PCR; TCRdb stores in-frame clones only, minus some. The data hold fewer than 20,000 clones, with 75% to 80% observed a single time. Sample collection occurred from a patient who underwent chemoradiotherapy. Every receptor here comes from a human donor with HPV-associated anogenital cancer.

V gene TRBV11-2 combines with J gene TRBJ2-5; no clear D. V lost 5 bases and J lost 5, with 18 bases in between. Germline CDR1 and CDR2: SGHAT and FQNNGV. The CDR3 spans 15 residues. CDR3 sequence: CASSPTQVHSETQYF. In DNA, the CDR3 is TGTGCCAGCAGCCCAACCCAGGTTCATAGTGAGACCCAGTACTTC.

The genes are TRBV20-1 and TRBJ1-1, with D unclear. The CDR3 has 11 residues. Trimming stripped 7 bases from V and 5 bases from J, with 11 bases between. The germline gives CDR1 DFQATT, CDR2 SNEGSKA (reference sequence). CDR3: CSEQPVTEAFF. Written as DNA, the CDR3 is TGCAGTGAACAACCCGTGACTGAAGCTTTCTTT.

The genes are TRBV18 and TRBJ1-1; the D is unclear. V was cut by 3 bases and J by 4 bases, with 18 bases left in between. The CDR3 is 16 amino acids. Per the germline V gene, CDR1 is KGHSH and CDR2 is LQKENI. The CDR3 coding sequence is TGTGCCAGCTCACCGGCACAGAGCGTCGGAGGCACTGAAGCTTTCTTT. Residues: CASSPAQSVGGTEAFF.

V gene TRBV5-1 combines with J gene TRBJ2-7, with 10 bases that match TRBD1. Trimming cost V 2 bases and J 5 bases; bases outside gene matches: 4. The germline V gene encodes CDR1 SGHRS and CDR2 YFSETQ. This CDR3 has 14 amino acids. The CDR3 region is CASSFGTGEHEQYF. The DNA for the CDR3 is TGCGCCAGCAGCTTCGGGACAGGGGAGCACGAGCAGTACTTC. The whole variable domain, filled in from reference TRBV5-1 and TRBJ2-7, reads KAGVTQTPRYLIKTRGQQVTLSCSPISGHRSVSWYQQTPGQGLQFLFEYFSETQRNKGNFPGRFSGRQFSNSRSEMNVSTLELGDSALYLCASSFGTGEHEQYFGPGTRLTVT.

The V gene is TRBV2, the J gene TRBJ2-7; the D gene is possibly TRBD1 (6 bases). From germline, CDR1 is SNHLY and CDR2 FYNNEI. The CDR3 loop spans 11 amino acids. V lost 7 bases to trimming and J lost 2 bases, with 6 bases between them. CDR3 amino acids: CASKGAYEQYF. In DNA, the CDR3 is TGTGCCAGCAAGGGGGCCTACGAGCAGTACTTC.

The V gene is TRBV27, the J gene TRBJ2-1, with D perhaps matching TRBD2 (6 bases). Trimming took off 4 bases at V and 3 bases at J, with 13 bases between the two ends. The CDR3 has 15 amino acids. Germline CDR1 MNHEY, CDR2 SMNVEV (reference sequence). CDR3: CASSSGSGNYNEQFF. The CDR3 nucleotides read TGTGCCAGCAGTTCCGGTAGCGGTAACTACAATGAGCAGTTCTTC.

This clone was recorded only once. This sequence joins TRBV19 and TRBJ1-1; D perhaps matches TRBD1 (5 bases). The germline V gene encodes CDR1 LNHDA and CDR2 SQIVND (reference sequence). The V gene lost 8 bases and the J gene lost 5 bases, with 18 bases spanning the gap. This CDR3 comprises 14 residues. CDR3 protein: CASFSGRVLTEAFF. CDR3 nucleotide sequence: TGTGCCAGTTTTTCGGGCAGGGTTTTGACTGAAGCTTTCTTT.

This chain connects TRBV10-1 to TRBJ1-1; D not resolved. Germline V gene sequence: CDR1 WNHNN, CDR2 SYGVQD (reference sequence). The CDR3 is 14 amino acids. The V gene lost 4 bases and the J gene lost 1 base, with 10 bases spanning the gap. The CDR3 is CASSARGQNTEAFF. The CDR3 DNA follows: TGCGCCAGCAGTGCCCGGGGTCAGAACACTGAAGCTTTCTTT.

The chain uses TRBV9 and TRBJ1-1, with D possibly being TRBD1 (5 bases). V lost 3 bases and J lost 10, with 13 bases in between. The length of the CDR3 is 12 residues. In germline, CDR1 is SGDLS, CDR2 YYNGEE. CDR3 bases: TGTGCCAGCAGCGGCAGGGAGTTGCGAGCTTTCTTT. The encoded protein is CASSGRELRAFF. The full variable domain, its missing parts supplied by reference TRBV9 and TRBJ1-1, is DSGVTQTPKHLITATGQRVTLRCSPRSGDLSVYWYQQSLDQGLQFLIQYYNGEERAKGNILERFSAQQFPDLHSELNLSSLELGDSALYFCASSGRELRAFFGQGTRLTVV.

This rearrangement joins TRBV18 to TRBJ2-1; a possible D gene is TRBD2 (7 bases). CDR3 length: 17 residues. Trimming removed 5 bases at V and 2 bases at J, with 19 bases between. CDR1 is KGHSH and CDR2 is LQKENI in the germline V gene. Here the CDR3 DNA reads TGTGCCAGCTCAAAGGTTTCTGCGGGGGCCCCCTACAATGAGCAGTTCTTC. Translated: CASSKVSAGAPYNEQFF.

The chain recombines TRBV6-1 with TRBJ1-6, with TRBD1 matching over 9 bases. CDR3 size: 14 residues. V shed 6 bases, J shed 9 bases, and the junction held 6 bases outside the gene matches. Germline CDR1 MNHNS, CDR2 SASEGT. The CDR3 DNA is TGTGCCAGCAGGCCGACAGGGGGAGGTTCACCCCTCCACTTT. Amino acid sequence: CASRPTGGGSPLHF.

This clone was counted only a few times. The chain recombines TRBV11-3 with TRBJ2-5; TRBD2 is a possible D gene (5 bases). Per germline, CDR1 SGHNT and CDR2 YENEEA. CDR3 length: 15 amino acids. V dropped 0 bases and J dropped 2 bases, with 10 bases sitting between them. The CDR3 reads CASSLEGSGQETQYF. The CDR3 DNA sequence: TGTGCCAGCAGCTTAGAGGGGTCGGGGCAAGAGACCCAGTACTTC.

The CDR3 bases are TGTGCCACCAAAGGCCTGGGGGGCTTGAACACTGAAGCTTTCTTT. Translating gives CATKGLGGLNTEAFF. The V gene is TRBV2, the J gene TRBJ1-1; D may be TRBD1 (6 bases). This CDR3 is 15 amino acids long. Trimming cost V 10 bases and J 0 bases, with 18 bases left between them. CDR1 is SNHLY, CDR2 FYNNEI, per germline.

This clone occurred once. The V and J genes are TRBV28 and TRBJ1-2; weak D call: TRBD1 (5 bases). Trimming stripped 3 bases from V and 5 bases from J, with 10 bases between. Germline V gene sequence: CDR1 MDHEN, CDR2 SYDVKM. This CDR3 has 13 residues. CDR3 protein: CASSFSRGYGYTF. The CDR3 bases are TGTGCCAGCAGTTTTTCGCGGGGGTATGGCTACACCTTC.

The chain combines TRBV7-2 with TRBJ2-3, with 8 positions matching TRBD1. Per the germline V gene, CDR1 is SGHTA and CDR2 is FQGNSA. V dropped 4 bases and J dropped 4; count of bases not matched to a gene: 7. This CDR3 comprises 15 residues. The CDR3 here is CASSWGDRGADTQYF. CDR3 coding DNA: TGTGCCAGCAGCTGGGGTGACAGGGGAGCAGATACGCAGTATTTT.

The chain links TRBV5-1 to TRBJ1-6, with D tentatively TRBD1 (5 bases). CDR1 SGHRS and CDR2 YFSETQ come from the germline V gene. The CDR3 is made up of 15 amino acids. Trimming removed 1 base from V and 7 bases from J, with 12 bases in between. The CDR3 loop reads CASSLTGQLNSPLHF. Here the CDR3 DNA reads TGCGCCAGCAGCTTGACAGGTCAACTCAATTCACCCCTCCACTTT.

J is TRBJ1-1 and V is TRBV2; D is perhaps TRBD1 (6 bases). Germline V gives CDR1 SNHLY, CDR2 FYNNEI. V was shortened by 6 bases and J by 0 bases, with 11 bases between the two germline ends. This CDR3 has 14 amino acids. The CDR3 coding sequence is TGTGCCAGCAGGACGGGGGCTATGAACACTGAAGCTTTCTTT. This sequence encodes CASRTGAMNTEAFF.

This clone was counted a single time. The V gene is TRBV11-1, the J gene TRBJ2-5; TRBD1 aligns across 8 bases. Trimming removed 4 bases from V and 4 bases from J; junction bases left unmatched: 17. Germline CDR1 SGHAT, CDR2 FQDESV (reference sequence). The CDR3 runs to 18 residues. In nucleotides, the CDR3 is TGTGCCAGCAGCTCCGATTACGGACAGGGCCTTAGGAGAGAGACCCAGTACTTC. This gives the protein CASSSDYGQGLRRETQYF.

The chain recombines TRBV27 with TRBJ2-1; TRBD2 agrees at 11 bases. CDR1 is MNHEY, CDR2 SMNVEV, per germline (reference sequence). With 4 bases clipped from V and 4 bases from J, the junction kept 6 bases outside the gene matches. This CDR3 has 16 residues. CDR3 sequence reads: CASSSLAGGTYNEQFF. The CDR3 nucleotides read TGTGCCAGCAGTTCCTTAGCGGGGGGGACGTACAATGAGCAGTTCTTC.

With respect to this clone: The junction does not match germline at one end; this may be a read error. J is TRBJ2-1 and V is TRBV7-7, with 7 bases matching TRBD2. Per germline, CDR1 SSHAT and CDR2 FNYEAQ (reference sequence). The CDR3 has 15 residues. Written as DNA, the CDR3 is TGTGCTAGCAGCTTAGCCGGGGCTAGCGGCAATGAGCAGTTCTTC. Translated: CASSLAGASGNEQFF.

The CDR3 loop reads CASILRDGETQYF. The CDR3 coding sequence is TGTGCCAGCATCCTCCGGGATGGAGAGACCCAGTACTTC. This chain joins TRBV5-6 and TRBJ2-5, with a weak D call TRBD2 (5 bases). CDR1 is SGHDT, CDR2 YYEEEE, per germline. Deletions cut 6 bases from V and 4 bases from J, with 13 bases between. The CDR3 is 13 amino acids.

As DNA, the CDR3 is TGTGCTGTACGGACAGGGAACTATGGCTACACCTTC. Its protein is CAVRTGNYGYTF. The J gene is TRBJ1-2, the V gene TRBV30, with TRBD1 identical over 8 bases. This CDR3 contains 12 residues. Per germline, CDR1 GTSNPN and CDR2 SVGIG (reference sequence).

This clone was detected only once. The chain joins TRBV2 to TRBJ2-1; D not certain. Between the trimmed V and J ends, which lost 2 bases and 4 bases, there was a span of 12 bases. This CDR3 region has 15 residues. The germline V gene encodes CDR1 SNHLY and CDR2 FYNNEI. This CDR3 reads CASSELSKLYNEQFF. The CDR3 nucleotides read TGTGCCAGCAGTGAATTGTCGAAGTTATACAATGAGCAGTTCTTC.

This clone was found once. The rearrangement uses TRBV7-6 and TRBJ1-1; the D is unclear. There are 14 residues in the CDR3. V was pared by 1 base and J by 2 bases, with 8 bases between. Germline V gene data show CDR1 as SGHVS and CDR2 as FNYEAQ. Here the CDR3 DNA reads TGTGCCAGCAGCTTAGGGAACAGTAACACTGAAGCTTTCTTT. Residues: CASSLGNSNTEAFF.

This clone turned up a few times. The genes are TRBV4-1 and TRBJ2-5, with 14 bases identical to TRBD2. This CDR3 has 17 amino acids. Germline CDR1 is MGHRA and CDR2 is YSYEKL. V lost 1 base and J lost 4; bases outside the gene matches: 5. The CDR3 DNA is TGCGCCAGCAGCCAAGCTAAGACTAGCGGGGGGGGAGAGACCCAGTACTTC. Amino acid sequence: CASSQAKTSGGGETQYF.

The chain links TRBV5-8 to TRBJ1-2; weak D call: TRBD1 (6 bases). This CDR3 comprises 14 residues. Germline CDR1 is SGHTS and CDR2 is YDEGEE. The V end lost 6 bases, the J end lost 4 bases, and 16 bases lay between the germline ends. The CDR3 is CASNQGIYSYGYTF. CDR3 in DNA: TGTGCCAGCAACCAGGGGATTTATAGCTATGGCTACACCTTC.

The CDR3 nucleotides read TGCAGCGTTGCTGACAGCCCGAACACTGAAGCTTTCTTT. Residues: CSVADSPNTEAFF. The V gene is TRBV29-1, the J gene TRBJ1-1; a weak D match, TRBD1 (5 bases). Trimming took off 4 bases at V and 1 base at J, with 10 bases between the two ends. This CDR3 has 13 residues. Looked up from germline, CDR1 is SQVTM and CDR2 is ANQGSEA.

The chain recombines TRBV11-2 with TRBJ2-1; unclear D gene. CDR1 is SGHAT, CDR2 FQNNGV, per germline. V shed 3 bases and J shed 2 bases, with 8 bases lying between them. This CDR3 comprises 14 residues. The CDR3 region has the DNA TGTGCCAGCAGCTTCGAACGGGCCTACAATGAGCAGTTCTTC. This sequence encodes CASSFERAYNEQFF.